The 10 T cell receptor beta chains presented below share a single source sample, sequenced in a study of vaccination effects on CD4 cells after COVID-19 (dated by TCRdb to between 2021 and 2023). After more than 9 days of culture, CD4+ T cells were isolated with the EasySep CD4+ T cell isolation kit. PCR-confirmed SARS-CoV-2 infection had occurred in convalescent patients between March and December 2020, before the Alpha, Beta and Delta variants emerged in the United States. Each participant got two doses of an mRNA SARS-CoV-2 vaccine, either BNT162b2 or mRNA-1273. These receptors have no identified antigens. The library was obtained by the immunoSEQ multiplex PCR assay. The table comes from immuneACCESS by way of TCRdb, which keeps in-frame sequences with V and J called. Part of the clones is missing from these tables; in studies checked, under half for an unresolved V gene and the rest for unknown reasons. The sample table holds tens of thousands of clones, of which around 79% were seen once. The ten most abundant clones make up more than 6.5% of the sample.

The sequencing here drew on CD4+ T cells from PBMCs cultured without peptide, taken after COVID-19 vaccination. The receptors were gathered from a human donor who had a prior SARS-CoV-2 infection.

The chain carries TRBV5-6 and TRBJ2-2, with 7 positions matching TRBD2. The CDR3 is 14 residues long. The germline V gene has CDR1 SGHDT and CDR2 YYEEEE. V shed 4 bases, J shed 1 base, and the junction held 1 base outside the gene matches. CDR3 nucleotides: TGTGCCAGCAGCGGCGGGGGGAACACCGGGGAGCTGTTTTTT. Translating gives CASSGGGNTGELFF.

The V gene is TRBV2, the J gene TRBJ2-3; D possibly corresponds to TRBD1 (6 bases). The CDR3 covers 15 residues. Germline assignment: CDR1 SNHLY and CDR2 FYNNEI. V was cut by 6 bases and J by 2 bases, with 15 bases left in between. The CDR3 loop reads CASRVGQPFTDTQYF. The CDR3, as DNA: TGTGCCAGCAGGGTAGGACAGCCGTTCACAGATACGCAGTATTTT.

The chain links TRBV5-1 to TRBJ1-2; D remains unclear. CDR3 length: 15 residues. Germline V gene lookup returns CDR1 SGHRS and CDR2 YFSETQ. Trimming took 0 bases from V and 4 from J, leaving 13 bases between them. CDR3 coding DNA: TGCGCCAGCAGCTTGGATCCGGGGTCGGGCTATGGCTACACCTTC. Translation gives CASSLDPGSGYGYTF.

Judged by abundance, this clone is medium-sized (0.01 to 0.1%). This sequence joins TRBV5-1 and TRBJ2-7; 7 bases align to TRBD2. CDR1 is SGHRS, CDR2 YFSETQ, per germline. The CDR3 loop spans 16 amino acids. With V trimmed by 0 bases and J by 0 bases, 6 bases remained unmatched. CDR3 sequence reads: CASSLANLADSYEQYF. DNA for the CDR3: TGCGCCAGCAGCTTGGCCAATCTAGCGGACTCCTACGAGCAGTACTTC.

This rearrangement joins TRBV27 to TRBJ2-5, with 7 bases lining up with TRBD2. Germline V gene data show CDR1 as MNHEY and CDR2 as SMNVEV (reference sequence). This CDR3 region has 13 residues. In DNA, the CDR3 is TGTGCTACGAGTCAGCGGGGCACAGAGACCCAGTACTTC. This gives the protein CATSQRGTETQYF.

V is TRBV18 and J is TRBJ2-1; no firm D call. The ends were cut back, 3 bases at V and 5 bases at J, with 8 bases in the middle. The germline V gene has CDR1 KGHSH and CDR2 LQKENI. The CDR3 spans 13 residues. CDR3 region: CASSPQLDNEQFF. The CDR3 nucleotides are TGTGCCAGCTCACCGCAACTTGACAATGAGCAGTTCTTC.

The chain recombines TRBV5-6 with TRBJ2-2, with D possibly being TRBD1 or TRBD2 (5 bases each). CDR3 length equals 14 residues. V was shortened by 4 bases and J by 3 bases, with 10 bases between the two germline ends. Germline CDR1 SGHDT, CDR2 YYEEEE. In nucleotides, the CDR3 is TGTGCCAGCAGCATACGGGACCACACCGGGGAGCTGTTTTTT. It yields the protein CASSIRDHTGELFF. Complete variable domain (other parts from reference TRBV5-6 and TRBJ2-2): DAGVTQSPTHLIKTRGQQVTLRCSPKSGHDTVSWYQQALGQGPQFIFQYYEEEERQRGNFPDRFSGHQFPNYSSELNVNALLLGDSALYLCASSIRDHTGELFFGEGSRLTVL.

The J gene is TRBJ2-7, the V gene TRBV30; D remains unclear. The CDR3 has 12 residues. V lost 2 bases and J lost 2, with 7 bases in between. Germline V gene data show CDR1 as GTSNPN and CDR2 as SVGIG (reference sequence). The CDR3 nucleotides read TGTGCCTGGAGTCGCGGAACCTACGAGCAGTACTTC. Encoded protein: CAWSRGTYEQYF.

The CDR3 here is CASSPPKTDGTGVYGYTF. DNA of the CDR3: TGTGCCAGCAGCCCTCCCAAGACCGACGGGACAGGGGTCTATGGCTACACCTTC. V usage is TRBV6-2 or TRBV6-3 and J usage is TRBJ1-2, with 10 bases that match TRBD1. The J segment lost 4 bases and the V segment lost 6 bases, leaving 17 bases of the junction unmatched. The V gene's germline CDR1 is MNHEY and CDR2 SVGEGT. The CDR3 extends over 18 amino acids.

This clone was observed a few times. This chain joins TRBV11-3 and TRBJ1-1, with TRBD1 identical over 7 bases. The CDR3 sequence is 14 residues long. V shed 5 bases and J 4 bases; nucleotides not matched to a gene: 7. Germline V gene lookup returns CDR1 SGHNT and CDR2 YENEEA. The CDR3 nucleotides are TGTGCCAGCAGCACTGACAGGGTCGGCACTGAAGCTTTCTTT. Its protein product is CASSTDRVGTEAFF.